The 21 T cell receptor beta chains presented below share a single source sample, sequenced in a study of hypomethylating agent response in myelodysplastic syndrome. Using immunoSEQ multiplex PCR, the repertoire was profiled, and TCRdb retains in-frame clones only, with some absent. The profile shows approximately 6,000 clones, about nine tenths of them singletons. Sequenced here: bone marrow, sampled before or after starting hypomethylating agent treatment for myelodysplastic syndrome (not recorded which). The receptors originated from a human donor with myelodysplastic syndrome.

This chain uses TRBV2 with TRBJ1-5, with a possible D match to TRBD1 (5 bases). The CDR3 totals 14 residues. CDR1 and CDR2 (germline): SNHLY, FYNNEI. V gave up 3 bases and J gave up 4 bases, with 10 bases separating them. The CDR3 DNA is TGTGCCAGCAGTGATCGGACAAAAAATCAGCCCCAGCATTTT. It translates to CASSDRTKNQPQHF.

The CDR3 loop reads CASSLSPAGGPGDTQYF. Written as DNA, the CDR3 is TGTGCCAGCAGCTTAAGTCCGGCGGGGGGGCCCGGAGATACGCAGTATTTT. V usage is TRBV7-2 and J usage is TRBJ2-3; the match to TRBD2 covers 9 bases. This CDR3 is 17 amino acids long. Germline CDR1 and CDR2: SGHTA and FQGNSA. After removal of 2 bases from V and 5 bases from J, the junction contained 11 bases not matched to a gene.

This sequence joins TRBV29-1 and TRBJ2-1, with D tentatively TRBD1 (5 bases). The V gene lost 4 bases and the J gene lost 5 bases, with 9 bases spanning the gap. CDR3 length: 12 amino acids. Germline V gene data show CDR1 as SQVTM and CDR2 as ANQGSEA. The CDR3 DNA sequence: TGCAGCGTTGCTTGGGGCGACAATGAGCAGTTCTTC. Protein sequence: CSVAWGDNEQFF.

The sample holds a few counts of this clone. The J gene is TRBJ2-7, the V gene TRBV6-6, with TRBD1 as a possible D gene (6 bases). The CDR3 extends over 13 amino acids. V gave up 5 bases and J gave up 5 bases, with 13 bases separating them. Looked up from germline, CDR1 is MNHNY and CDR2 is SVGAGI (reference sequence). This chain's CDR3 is CASSPRGRNEQYV. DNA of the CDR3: TGTGCCAGCAGTCCCAGGGGACGCAACGAGCAGTACGTC.

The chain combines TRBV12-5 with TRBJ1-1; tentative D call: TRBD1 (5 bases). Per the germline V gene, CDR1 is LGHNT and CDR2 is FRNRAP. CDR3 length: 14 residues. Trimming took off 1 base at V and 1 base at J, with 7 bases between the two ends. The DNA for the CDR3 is TGTGCTAGTGGTTTGGGACAGAAGAACACTGAAGCTTTCTTT. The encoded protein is CASGLGQKNTEAFF. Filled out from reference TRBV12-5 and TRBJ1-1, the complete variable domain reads DARVTQTPRHKVTEMGQEVTMRCQPILGHNTVFWYRQTMMQGLELLAYFRNRAPLDDSGMPKDRFSAEMPDATLATLKIQPSEPRDSAVYFCASGLGQKNTEAFFGQGTRLTVV.

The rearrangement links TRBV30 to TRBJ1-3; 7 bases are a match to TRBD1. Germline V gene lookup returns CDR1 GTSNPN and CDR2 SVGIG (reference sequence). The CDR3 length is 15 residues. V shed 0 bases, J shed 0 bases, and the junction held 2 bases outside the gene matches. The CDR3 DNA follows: TGTGCCTGGAGTGTGGGACAGCGCTCTGGAAACACCATATATTTT. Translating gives CAWSVGQRSGNTIYF.

The CDR3 reads CASRPSGGDNTQYF. The CDR3 DNA is TGTGCCAGCAGACCTAGCGGGGGGGACAATACGCAGTATTTT. V and J are TRBV5-4 and TRBJ2-3; 12 bases agree with TRBD2. Germline V CDR1 and CDR2: SGHNT, YYREEE (reference sequence). The ends lost 5 bases at V and 7 bases at J; junction bases unmatched: 5. CDR3 length: 14 residues.

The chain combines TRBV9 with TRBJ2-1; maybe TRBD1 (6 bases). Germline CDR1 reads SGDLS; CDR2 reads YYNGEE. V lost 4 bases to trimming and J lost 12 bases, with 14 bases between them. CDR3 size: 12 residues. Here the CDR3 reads CASSPGQIPQFF. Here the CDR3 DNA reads TGTGCCAGCAGCCCCGGACAGATACCGCAGTTCTTC. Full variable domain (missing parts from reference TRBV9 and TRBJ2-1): DSGVTQTPKHLITATGQRVTLRCSPRSGDLSVYWYQQSLDQGLQFLIQYYNGEERAKGNILERFSAQQFPDLHSELNLSSLELGDSALYFCASSPGQIPQFFGPGTRLTVL.

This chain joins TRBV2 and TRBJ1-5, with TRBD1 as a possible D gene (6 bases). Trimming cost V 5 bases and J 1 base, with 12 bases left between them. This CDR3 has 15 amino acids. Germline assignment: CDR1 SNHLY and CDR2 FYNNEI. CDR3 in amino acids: CASSLQGRSNQPQHF. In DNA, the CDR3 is TGTGCCAGCAGTCTACAGGGAAGGAGCAATCAGCCCCAGCATTTT.

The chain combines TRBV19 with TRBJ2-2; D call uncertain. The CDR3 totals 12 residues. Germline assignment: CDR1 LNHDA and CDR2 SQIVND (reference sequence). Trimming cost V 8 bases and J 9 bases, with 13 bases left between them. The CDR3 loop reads CASFSRSRELFF. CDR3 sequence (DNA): TGTGCCAGTTTTTCGAGGTCGAGGGAGCTGTTTTTT.

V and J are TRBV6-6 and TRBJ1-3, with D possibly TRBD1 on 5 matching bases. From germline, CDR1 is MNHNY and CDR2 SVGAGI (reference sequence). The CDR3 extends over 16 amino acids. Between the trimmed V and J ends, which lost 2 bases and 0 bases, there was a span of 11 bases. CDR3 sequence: CASSYGGRNSGNTIYF. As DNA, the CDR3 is TGTGCCAGCAGTTACGGGGGACGGAACTCTGGAAACACCATATATTTT.

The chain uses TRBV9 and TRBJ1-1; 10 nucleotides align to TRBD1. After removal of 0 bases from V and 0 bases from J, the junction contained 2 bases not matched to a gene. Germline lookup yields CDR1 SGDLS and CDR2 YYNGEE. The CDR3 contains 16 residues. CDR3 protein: CASSVGTGGMNTEAFF. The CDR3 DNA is TGTGCCAGCAGCGTAGGGACAGGGGGTATGAACACTGAAGCTTTCTTT.

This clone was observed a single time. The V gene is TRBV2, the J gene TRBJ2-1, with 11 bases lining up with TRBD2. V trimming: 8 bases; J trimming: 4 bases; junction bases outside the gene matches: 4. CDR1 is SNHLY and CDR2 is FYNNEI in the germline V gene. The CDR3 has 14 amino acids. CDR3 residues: CASLTSGGYNEQFF. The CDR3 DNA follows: TGTGCCAGCTTAACTAGCGGGGGTTACAATGAGCAGTTCTTC. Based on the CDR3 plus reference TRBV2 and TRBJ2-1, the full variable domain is EPEVTQTPSHQVTQMGQEVILRCVPISNHLYFYWYRQILGQKVEFLVSFYNNEISEKSEIFDDQFSVERPDGSNFTLKIRSTKLEDSAMYFCASLTSGGYNEQFFGPGTRLTVL.

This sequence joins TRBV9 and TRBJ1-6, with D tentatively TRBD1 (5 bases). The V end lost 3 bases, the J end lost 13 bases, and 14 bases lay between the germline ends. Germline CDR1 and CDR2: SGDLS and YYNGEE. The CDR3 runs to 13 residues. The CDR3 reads CASSGGTGPPLHF. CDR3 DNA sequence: TGTGCCAGCAGCGGGGGGACCGGCCCCCCCCTCCACTTT.

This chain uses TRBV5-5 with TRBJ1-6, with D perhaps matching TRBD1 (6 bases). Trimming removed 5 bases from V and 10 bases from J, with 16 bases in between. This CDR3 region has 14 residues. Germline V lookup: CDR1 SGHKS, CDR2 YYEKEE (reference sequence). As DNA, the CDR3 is TGTGCCAGCAGGAACACAGGGCATGGGTCACCCCTCCACTTT. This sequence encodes CASRNTGHGSPLHF.

CDR3 nucleotides: TGTGCCAGCAGCCCGTACCCCGGGGAGCTGTTTTTT. As protein: CASSPYPGELFF. The chain is built from TRBV6-5 and TRBJ2-2; D not certain. The length of the CDR3 is 12 residues. V lost 6 bases to trimming and J lost 6 bases, with 8 bases between them. CDR1 and CDR2 (germline): MNHEY, SVGAGI.

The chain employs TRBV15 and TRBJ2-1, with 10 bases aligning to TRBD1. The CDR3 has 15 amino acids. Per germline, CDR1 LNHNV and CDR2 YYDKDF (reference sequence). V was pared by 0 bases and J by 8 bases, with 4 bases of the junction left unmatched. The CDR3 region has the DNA TGTGCCACCAGCAGAGAGGGACAGGGGCACGATGAGCAGTTCTTC. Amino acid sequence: CATSREGQGHDEQFF.

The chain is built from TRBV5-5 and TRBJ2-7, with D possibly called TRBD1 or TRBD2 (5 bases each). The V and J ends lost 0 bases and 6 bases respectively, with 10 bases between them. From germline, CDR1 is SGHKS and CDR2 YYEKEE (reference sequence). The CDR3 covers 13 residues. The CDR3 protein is CASSLGGTSEQYV. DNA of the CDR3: TGTGCCAGCAGCTTGGGGGGGACGAGCGAGCAGTACGTC.

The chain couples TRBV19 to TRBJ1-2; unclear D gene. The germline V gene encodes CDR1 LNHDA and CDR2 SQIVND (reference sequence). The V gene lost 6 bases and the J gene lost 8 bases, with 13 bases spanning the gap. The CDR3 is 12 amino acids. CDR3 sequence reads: CASSLLAGGYTF. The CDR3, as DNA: TGTGCCAGTAGCCTTCTTGCTGGGGGCTACACCTTC.

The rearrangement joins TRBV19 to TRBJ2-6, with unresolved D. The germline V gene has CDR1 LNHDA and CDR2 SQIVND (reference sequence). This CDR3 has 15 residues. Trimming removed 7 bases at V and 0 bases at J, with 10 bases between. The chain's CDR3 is CASIGISSGANVLTF. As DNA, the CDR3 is TGTGCCAGTATTGGGATCAGCTCTGGGGCCAACGTCCTGACTTTC.

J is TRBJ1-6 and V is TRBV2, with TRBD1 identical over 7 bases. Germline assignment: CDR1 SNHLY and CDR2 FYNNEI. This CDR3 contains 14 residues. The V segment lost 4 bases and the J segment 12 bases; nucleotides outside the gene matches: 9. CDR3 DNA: TGTGCCAGCAGTGGAGGAGGGGGCGCATTACCCCTCCACTTT. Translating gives CASSGGGGALPLHF.